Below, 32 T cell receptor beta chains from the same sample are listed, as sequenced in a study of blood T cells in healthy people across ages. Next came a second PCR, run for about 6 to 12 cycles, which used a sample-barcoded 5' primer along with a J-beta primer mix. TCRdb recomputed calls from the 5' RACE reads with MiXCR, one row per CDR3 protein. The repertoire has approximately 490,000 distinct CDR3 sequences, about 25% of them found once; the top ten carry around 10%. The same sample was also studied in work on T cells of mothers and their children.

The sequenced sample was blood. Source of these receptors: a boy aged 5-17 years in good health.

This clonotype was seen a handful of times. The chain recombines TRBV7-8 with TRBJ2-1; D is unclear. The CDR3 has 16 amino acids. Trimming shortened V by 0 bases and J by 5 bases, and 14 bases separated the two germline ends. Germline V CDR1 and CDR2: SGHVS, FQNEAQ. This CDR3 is CASSLAATRTHNEQFF. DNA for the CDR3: TGTGCCAGCAGCTTAGCGGCAACTCGCACTCACAATGAGCAGTTCTTC.

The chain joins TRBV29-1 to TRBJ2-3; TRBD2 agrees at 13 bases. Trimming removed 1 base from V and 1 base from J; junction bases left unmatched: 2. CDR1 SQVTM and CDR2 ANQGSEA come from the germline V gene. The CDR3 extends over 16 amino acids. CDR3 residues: CSVEGGTSGGTDTQYF. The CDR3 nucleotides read TGCAGCGTTGAAGGAGGGACTAGCGGGGGCACAGATACGCAGTATTTT.

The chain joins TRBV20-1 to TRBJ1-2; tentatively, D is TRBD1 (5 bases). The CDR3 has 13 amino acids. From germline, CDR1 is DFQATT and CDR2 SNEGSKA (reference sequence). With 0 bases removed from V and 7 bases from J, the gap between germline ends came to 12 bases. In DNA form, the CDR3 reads TGCAGTGCTAGAGACAGGGAGGCGGGTGGCTACACCTTC. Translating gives CSARDREAGGYTF.

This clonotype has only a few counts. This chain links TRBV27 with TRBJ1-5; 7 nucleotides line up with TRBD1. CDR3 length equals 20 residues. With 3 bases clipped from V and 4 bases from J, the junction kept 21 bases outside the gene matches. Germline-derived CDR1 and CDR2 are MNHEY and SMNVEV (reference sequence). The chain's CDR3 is CASSFRLTDRVQWRNQPQHF. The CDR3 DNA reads TGTGCCAGCAGTTTCCGTCTGACAGACAGGGTTCAGTGGAGGAATCAGCCCCAGCATTTT.

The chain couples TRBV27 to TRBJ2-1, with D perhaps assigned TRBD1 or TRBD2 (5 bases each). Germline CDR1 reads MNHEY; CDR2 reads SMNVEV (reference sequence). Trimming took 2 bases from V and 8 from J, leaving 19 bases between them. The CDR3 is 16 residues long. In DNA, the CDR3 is TGTGCCAGCAGTTTAGAGCCCTCGGGGCGTAAGGATGAGCAGTTCTTC. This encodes CASSLEPSGRKDEQFF.

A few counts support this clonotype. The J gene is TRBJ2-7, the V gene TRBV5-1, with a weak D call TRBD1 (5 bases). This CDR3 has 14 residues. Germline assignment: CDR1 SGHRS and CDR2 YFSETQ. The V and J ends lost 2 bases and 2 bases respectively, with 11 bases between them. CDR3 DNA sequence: TGCGCCAGCAGCTTCTCTCAGGGTACCTACGAGCAGTACTTC. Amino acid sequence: CASSFSQGTYEQYF. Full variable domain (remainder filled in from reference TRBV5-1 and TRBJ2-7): KAGVTQTPRYLIKTRGQQVTLSCSPISGHRSVSWYQQTPGQGLQFLFEYFSETQRNKGNFPGRFSGRQFSNSRSEMNVSTLELGDSALYLCASSFSQGTYEQYFGPGTRLTVT.

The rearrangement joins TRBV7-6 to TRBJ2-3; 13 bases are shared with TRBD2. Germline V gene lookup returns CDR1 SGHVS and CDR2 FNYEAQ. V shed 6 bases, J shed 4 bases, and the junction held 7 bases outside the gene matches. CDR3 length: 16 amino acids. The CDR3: CASRPGLAGAADTQYF. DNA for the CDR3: TGTGCCAGCAGACCCGGACTAGCGGGAGCGGCAGATACGCAGTATTTT.

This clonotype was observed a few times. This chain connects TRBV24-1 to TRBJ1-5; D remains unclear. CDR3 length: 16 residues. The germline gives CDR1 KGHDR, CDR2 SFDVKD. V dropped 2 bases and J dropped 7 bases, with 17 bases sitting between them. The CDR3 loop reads CATSDSRPGDSQPQHF. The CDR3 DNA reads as TGTGCCACCAGTGATTCCAGACCCGGAGATAGCCAGCCCCAGCATTTT.

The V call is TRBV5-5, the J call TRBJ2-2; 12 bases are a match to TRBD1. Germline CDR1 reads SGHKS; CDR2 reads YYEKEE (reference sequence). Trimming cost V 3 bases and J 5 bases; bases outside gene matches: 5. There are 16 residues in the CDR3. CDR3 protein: CASSSGDRGRTGELFF. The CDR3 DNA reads TGTGCCAGCAGCTCGGGGGACAGGGGGCGGACCGGGGAGCTGTTTTTT.

The CDR3 nucleotides are TGTGCCAGCGTCGACGATCGGGGCAATGAGCAGTTCTTC. Amino acids: CASVDDRGNEQFF. J is TRBJ2-1 and V is TRBV28, with a weak D call TRBD2 (5 bases). V lost 8 bases, J lost 6 bases, and 14 bases lay in between. The CDR3 loop spans 13 amino acids. Germline lookup yields CDR1 MDHEN and CDR2 SYDVKM.

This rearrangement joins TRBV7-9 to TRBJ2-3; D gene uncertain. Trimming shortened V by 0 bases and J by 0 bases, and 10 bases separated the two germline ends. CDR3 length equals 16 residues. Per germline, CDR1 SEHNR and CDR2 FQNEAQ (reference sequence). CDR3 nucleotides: TGTGCCAGCAGCTTAGCGACCGGGCCGAGCACAGATACGCAGTATTTT. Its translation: CASSLATGPSTDTQYF.

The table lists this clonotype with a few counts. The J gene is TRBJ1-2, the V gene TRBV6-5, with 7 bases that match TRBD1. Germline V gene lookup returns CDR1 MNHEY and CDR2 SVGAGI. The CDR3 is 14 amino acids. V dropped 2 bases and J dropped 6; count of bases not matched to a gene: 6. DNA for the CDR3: TGTGCCAGCAGTTACCGGGACAGAGGACATGGCTACACCTTC. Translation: CASSYRDRGHGYTF.

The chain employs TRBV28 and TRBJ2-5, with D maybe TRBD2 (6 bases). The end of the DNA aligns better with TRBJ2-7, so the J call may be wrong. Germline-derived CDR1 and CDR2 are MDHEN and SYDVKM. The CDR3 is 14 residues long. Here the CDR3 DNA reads TGTGCCAGCAGTCCCCCGCTAGCGCGGCACGAGCAGTACTTC. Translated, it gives CASSPPLARHEQYF.

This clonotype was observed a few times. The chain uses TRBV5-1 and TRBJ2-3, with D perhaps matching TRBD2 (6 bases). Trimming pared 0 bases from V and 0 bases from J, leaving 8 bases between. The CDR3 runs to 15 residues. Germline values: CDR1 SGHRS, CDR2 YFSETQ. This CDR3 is CASSLVSGSTDTQYF. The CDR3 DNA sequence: TGCGCCAGCAGCTTGGTTAGCGGTAGCACAGATACGCAGTATTTT.

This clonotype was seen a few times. The DNA for the CDR3 is TGCGCCAGCAGCCCGGACAGGCCTGGCGAAAAACTGTTTTTT. It translates to CASSPDRPGEKLFF. V gene TRBV5-1 combines with J gene TRBJ1-4; 7 bases map to TRBD1. Germline assignment: CDR1 SGHRS and CDR2 YFSETQ. This CDR3 region has 14 residues. With 4 bases clipped from V and 8 bases from J, the junction kept 8 bases outside the gene matches.

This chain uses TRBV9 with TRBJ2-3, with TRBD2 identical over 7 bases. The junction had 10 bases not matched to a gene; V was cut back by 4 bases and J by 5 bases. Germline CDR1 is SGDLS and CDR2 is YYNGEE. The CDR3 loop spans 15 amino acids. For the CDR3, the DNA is TGTGCCAGCAGCCCGACTAGCACACGGGGAGATACGCAGTATTTT. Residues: CASSPTSTRGDTQYF.

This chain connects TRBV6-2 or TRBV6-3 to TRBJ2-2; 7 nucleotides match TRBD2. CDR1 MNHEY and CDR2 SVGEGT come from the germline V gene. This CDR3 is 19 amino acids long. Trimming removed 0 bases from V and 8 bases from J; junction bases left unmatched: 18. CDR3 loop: CASSYSIPLAGLHKGELFF. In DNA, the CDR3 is TGTGCCAGCAGTTACTCGATCCCCTTAGCGGGTCTTCATAAGGGGGAGCTGTTTTTT.

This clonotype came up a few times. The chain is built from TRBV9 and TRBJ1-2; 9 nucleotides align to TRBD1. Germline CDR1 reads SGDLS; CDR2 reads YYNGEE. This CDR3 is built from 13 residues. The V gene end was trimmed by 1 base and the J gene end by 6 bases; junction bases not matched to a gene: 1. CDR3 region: CASSVRTGDGYTF. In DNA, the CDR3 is TGTGCCAGCAGCGTACGGACAGGGGATGGCTACACCTTC.

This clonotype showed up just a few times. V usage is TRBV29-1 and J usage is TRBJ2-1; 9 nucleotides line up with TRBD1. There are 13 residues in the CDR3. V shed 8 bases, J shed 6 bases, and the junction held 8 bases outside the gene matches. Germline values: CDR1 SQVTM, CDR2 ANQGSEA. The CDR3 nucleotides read TGCAGCCTCCGGGACAGGGTGGGCAATGAGCAGTTCTTC. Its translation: CSLRDRVGNEQFF.

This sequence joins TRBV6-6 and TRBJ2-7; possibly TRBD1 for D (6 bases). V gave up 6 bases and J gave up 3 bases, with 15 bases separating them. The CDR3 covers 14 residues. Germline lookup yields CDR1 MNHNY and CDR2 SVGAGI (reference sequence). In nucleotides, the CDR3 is TGTGCCAGCAGGACCCGTCAGGGGTACTACGAGCAGTACTTC. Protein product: CASRTRQGYYEQYF.

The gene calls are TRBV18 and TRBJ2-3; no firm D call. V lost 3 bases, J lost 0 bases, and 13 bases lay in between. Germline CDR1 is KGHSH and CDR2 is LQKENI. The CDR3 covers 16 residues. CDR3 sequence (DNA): TGTGCCAGCTCACCGCAGACTGGCTCTAGCACAGATACGCAGTATTTT. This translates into CASSPQTGSSTDTQYF.

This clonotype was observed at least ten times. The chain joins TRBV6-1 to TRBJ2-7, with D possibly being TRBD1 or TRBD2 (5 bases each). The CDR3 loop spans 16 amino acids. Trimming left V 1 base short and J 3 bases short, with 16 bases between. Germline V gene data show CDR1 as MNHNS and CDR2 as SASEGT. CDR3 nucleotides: TGTGCCAGCAGTGAAGAGGGGCAGAGAGGGAGCTACGAGCAGTACTTC. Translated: CASSEEGQRGSYEQYF.

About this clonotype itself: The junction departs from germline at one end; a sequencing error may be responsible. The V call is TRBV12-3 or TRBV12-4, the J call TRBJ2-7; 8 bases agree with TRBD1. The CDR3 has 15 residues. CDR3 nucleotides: TGTGCCAGCAGCCCCACAGGGGGGAACTCCAACGAGCAGTACTTC. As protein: CASSPTGGNSNEQYF.

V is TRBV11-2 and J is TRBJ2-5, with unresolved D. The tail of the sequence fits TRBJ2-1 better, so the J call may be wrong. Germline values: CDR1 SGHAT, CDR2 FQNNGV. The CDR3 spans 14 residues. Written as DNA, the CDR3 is TGTGCCAGCAGCTTAGATCCAGACAACAATGAGCAGTTCTTC. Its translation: CASSLDPDNNEQFF.

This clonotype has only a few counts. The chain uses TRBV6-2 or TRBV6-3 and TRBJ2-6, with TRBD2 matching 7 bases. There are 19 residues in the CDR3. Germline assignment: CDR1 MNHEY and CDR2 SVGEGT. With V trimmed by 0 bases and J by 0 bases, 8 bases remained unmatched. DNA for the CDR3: TGTGCCAGCAGTTACTCCCGTAGGACTAGGGACTCTGGGGCCAACGTCCTGACTTTC. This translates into CASSYSRRTRDSGANVLTF.

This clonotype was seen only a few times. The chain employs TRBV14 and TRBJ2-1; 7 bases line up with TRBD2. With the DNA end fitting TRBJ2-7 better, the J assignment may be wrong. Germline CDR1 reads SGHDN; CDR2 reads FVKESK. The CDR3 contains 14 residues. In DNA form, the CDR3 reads TGTGCCAGCAGCCAAGACGGGGGGATCTACGAGCAGTACTTC. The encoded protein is CASSQDGGIYEQYF.

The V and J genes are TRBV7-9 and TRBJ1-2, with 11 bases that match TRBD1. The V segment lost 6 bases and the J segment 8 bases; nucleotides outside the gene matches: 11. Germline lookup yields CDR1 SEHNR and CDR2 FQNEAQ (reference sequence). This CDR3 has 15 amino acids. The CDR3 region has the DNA TGTGCCAGCAGTTCAGCGGGACAGGGGGTAAAGGGCTACACCTTC. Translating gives CASSSAGQGVKGYTF.

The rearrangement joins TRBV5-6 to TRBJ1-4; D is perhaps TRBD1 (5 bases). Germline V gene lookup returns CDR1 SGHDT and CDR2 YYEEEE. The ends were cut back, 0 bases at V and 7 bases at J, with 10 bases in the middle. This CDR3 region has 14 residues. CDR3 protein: CASSLEDGTEKLFF. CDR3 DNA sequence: TGTGCCAGCAGCTTGGAGGACGGGACTGAAAAACTGTTTTTT.

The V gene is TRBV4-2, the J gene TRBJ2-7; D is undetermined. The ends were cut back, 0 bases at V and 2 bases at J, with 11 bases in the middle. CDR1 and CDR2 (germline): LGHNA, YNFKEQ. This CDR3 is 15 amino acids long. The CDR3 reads CASSQDTQRAYEQYF. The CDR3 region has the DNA TGTGCCAGCAGCCAAGATACTCAGCGAGCCTACGAGCAGTACTTC.

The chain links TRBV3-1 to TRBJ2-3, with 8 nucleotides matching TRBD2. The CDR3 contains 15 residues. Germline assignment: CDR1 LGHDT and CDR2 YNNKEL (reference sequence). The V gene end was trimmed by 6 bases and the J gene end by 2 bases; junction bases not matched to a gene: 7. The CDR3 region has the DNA TGTGCCAGCAGTCGTAGCGGGACAACCACAGATACGCAGTATTTT. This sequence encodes CASSRSGTTTDTQYF.

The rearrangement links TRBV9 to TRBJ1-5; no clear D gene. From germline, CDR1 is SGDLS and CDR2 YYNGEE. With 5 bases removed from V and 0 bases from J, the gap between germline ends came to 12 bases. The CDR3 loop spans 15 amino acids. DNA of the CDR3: TGTGCCAGCAGTGTGACGGTTTATAGCAATCAGCCCCAGCATTTT. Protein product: CASSVTVYSNQPQHF.

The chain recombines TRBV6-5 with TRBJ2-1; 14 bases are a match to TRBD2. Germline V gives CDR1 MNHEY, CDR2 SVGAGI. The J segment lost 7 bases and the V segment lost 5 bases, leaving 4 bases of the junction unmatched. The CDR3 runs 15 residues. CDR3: CASSKRLAGGNEQFF. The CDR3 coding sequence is TGTGCCAGCAGTAAACGACTAGCGGGAGGGAATGAGCAGTTCTTC.